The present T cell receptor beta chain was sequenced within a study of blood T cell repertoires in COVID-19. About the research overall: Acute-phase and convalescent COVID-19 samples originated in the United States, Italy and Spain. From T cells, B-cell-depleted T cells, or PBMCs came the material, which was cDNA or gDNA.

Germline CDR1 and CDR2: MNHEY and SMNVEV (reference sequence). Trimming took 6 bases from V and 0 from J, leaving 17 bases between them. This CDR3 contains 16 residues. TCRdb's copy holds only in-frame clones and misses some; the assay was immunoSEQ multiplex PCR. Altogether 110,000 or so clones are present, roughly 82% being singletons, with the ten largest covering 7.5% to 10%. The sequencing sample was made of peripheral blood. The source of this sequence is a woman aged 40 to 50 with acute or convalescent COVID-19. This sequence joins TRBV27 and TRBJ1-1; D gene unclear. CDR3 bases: TGTGCCAGCAGCCCCTTGGGGTCCGGGATGAACACTGAAGCTTTCTTT. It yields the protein CASSPLGSGMNTEAFF.